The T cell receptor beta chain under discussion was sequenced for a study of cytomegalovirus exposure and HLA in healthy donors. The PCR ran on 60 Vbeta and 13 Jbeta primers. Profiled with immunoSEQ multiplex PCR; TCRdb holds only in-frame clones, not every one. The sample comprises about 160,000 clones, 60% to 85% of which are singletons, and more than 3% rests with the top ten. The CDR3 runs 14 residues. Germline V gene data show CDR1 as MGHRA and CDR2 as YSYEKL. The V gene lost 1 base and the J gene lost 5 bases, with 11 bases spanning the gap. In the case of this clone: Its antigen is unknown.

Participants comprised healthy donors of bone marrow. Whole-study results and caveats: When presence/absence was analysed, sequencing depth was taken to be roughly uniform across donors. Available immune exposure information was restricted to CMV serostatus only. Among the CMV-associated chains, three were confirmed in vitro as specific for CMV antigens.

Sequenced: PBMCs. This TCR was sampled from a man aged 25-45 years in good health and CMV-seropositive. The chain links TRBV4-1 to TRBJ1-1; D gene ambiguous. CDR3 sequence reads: CASSQGKGGTEAFF. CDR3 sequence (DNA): TGCGCCAGCAGCCAAGGTAAGGGCGGGACTGAAGCTTTCTTT.